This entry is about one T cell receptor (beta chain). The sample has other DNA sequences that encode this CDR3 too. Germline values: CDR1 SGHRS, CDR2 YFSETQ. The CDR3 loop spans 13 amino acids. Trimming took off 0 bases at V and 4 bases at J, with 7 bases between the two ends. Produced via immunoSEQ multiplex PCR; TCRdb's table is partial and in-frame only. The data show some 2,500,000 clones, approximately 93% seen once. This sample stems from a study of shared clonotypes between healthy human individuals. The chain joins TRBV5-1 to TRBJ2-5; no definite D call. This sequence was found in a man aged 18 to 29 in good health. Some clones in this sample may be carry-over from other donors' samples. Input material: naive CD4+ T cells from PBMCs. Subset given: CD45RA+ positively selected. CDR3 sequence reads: CASSLEVVETQYF. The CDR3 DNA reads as TGCGCCAGCAGCTTGGAGGTTGTAGAGACCCAGTACTTC.